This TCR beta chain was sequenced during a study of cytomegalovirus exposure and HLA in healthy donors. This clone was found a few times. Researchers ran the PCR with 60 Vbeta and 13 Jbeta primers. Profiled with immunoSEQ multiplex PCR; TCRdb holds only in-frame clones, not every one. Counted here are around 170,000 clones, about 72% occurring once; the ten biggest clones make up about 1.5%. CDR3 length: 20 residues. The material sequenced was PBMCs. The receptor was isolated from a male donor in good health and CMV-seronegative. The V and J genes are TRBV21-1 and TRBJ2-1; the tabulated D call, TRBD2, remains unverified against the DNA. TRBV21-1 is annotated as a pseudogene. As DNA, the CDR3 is TGTGCCAGCAGCAAAGCGAAGGGGTGGACTCAGCGGGGGGAGCACAATGAGCAGTTCTTC. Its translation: CASSKAKGWTQRGEHNEQFF.